The 7 T cell receptor beta chains given below trace back to one sample, sequenced in a study of shared clonotypes between healthy human individuals. TCRdb's table, derived via immunoSEQ multiplex PCR, lists solely in-frame clones and lacks some. The table shows about 1,900,000 clones, with 85% to 95% occurring only once. As defined, naive CD8 cells were CD45RO-negative and positively selected for CCR7, with terminally differentiated effector memory CD45RA+ cells excluded. Sequenced material: naive CD8+ T cells sorted from blood. The receptors stem from a young man in good health.

The chain is built from TRBV4-1 and TRBJ1-5, with 9 bases identical to TRBD1. The CDR3 is 16 amino acids. V dropped 5 bases and J dropped 1; count of bases not matched to a gene: 6. Germline values: CDR1 MGHRA, CDR2 YSYEKL. The CDR3 DNA sequence: TGCGCCAGCAGCATAGGGACAGGGCTAAGCAATCAGCCCCAGCATTTT. Protein product: CASSIGTGLSNQPQHF.

CDR3 bases: TGTGCCAGCAGCCGTACAAATGACAGGAACTATGGCTACACCTTC. It translates to CASSRTNDRNYGYTF. This sequence joins TRBV6-5 and TRBJ1-2, with D possibly TRBD1 on 6 matching bases. CDR3 length equals 15 residues. The germline V gene has CDR1 MNHEY and CDR2 SVGAGI. Trimming cost V 6 bases and J 2 bases, with 16 bases left between them.

Concerning this clone: Additional DNA sequences in this sample encode the identical CDR3. V is TRBV5-6 and J is TRBJ2-7, with a tentative D call TRBD2 (5 bases). Germline values: CDR1 SGHDT, CDR2 YYEEEE. Trimming removed 0 bases at V and 6 bases at J, with 10 bases between. The CDR3 runs to 13 residues. The CDR3 DNA sequence: TGTGCCAGCAGCTTGGAGCTAGCAGGCGAGCAGTACTTC. Translation: CASSLELAGEQYF. Supplemented by reference TRBV5-6 and TRBJ2-7, the full variable domain reads DAGVTQSPTHLIKTRGQQVTLRCSPKSGHDTVSWYQQALGQGPQFIFQYYEEEERQRGNFPDRFSGHQFPNYSSELNVNALLLGDSALYLCASSLELAGEQYFGPGTRLTVT.

On this clone itself: At one end, the junction sequence differs from germline, possibly due to a read error. This chain connects TRBV10-3 to TRBJ1-3, with unresolved D. CDR1 and CDR2 from the germline V gene are ENHRY and SYGVKD. This CDR3 is 12 amino acids long. CDR3 DNA sequence: TGTGCCATCAGTGAGTCCGTCAATCCAAATGTTTTT. This gives the protein CAISESVNPNVF.

V usage is TRBV4-1 and J usage is TRBJ2-7, with D uncertain. V was clipped by 0 bases and J by 2 bases, with 11 bases between them. The germline CDR1 and CDR2 sequences are MGHRA and YSYEKL. The CDR3 is made up of 15 amino acids. CDR3 loop: CASSQDRSVPYEQYF. CDR3 coding DNA: TGCGCCAGCAGCCAAGATCGGTCCGTCCCCTACGAGCAGTACTTC.

The CDR3 region is CASTRMDGTGELFF. DNA of the CDR3: TGTGCCAGCACCCGAATGGACGGGACCGGGGAGCTGTTTTTT. The chain couples TRBV2 to TRBJ2-2; D is unclear. Trimming took 7 bases from V and 5 from J, leaving 14 bases between them. This CDR3 has 14 amino acids. Germline CDR1 is SNHLY and CDR2 is FYNNEI.

This clone has just one count. This chain uses TRBV2 with TRBJ1-1; D might be TRBD1 (5 bases). Trimming cost V 6 bases and J 1 base, with 9 bases left between them. The CDR3 loop spans 13 amino acids. Per germline, CDR1 SNHLY and CDR2 FYNNEI. The CDR3 DNA follows: TGTGCCAGCAGGGAAACAGGGAACACTGAAGCTTTCTTT. Its protein product is CASRETGNTEAFF.